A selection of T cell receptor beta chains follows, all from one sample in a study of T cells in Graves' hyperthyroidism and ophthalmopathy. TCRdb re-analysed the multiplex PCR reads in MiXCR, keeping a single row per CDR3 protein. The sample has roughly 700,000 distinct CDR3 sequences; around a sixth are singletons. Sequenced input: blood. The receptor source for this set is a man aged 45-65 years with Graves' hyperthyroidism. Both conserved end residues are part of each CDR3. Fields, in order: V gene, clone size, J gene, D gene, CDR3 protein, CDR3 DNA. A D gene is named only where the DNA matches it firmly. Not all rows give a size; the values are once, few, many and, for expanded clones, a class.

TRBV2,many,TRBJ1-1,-,CASGAQRNTEAFF,TGTGCCAGCGGTGCGCAGAGGAACACTGAAGCTTTCTTT
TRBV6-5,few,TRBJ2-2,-,CASSYSSGSTGELFF,TGTGCCAGCAGTTACTCCTCCGGGAGTACCGGGGAGCTGTTTTTT
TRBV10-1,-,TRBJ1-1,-,CASSATVHTEAFF,TGCGCCAGCAGTGCGACGGTCCACACTGAAGCTTTCTTT
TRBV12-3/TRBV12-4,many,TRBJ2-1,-,CASSLRRRSSSYNEQFF,TGTGCCAGCAGTCTCCGACGGCGCTCGAGCTCCTACAATGAGCAGTTCTTC
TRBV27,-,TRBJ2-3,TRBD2,CASSLSARLAGASDTQYF,TGTGCCAGCAGTTTATCGGCTCGACTAGCGGGAGCGTCAGATACGCAGTATTTT
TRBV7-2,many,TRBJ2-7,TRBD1,CASSEGQSYEQYF,TGTGCCAGCAGCGAGGGACAGTCCTACGAGCAGTACTTC
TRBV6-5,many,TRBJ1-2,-,CASSYSSDRYYGYTF,TGTGCCAGCAGTTACTCGTCGGACCGATACTATGGCTACACCTTC
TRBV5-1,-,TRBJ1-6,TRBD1,CASRTGTGGSLPPLHF,TGCGCCAGCAGAACCGGGACAGGGGGAAGTCTTCCCCCCCTCCACTTT
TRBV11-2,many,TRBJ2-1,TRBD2,CASSYGLAGDIDEQFF,TGTGCCAGCAGCTATGGACTAGCGGGAGACATCGATGAGCAGTTCTTC
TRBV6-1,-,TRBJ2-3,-,CASSETSITDTQYF,TGTGCCAGCAGTGAAACTAGCATCACAGATACGCAGTATTTT
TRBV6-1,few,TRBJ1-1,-,CASSPGTATEAFF,TGTGCCAGCAGCCCCGGAACCGCCACTGAAGCTTTCTTT
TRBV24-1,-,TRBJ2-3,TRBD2,CATSEAGGLTDTQYF,TGTGCCACCAGTGAAGCGGGAGGCCTCACAGATACGCAGTATTTT
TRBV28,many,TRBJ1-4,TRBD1,CASNRQGVNEKLFF,TGTGCCAGCAACCGACAGGGAGTTAATGAAAAACTGTTTTTT
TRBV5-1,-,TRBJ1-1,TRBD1,CASSMTGAENTEAFF,TGCGCCAGCAGTATGACAGGGGCCGAAAACACTGAAGCTTTCTTT
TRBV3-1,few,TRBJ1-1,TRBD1,CASTKGTGDFGTEAFF,TGTGCCAGCACCAAGGGGACAGGGGATTTTGGCACTGAAGCTTTCTTT
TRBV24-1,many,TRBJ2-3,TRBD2,CATLAEGTDTQYF,TGTGCCACCCTAGCGGAGGGCACAGATACGCAGTATTTT
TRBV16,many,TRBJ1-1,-,CASSRQQGDTEAFF,TGTGCCAGCAGCCGCCAACAGGGAGACACTGAAGCTTTCTTT
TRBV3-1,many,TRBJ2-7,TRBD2,CASSQEGTSGSSYEQYF,TGTGCCAGCAGCCAAGAAGGGACTAGCGGGAGCTCCTACGAGCAGTACTTC
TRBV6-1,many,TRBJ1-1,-,CASSQGTIPPGAFF,TGTGCCAGCAGTCAAGGGACAATACCACCTGGTGCTTTCTTT
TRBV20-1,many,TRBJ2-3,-,CSASGGAQSLTDTQYF,TGCAGTGCTAGTGGAGGGGCACAATCCTTAACAGATACGCAGTATTTT